The T cell receptor beta chain described here comes from a study of T cell responses to AZD1222 COVID-19 vaccine. Study-level points and caveats: At baseline, seropositivity was found in only a handful of AZD1222 recipients.

Germline V gene lookup returns CDR1 ENHRY and CDR2 SYGVKD. Trimming pared 0 bases from V and 6 bases from J, leaving 11 bases between. There are 14 residues in the CDR3. Method: immunoSEQ multiplex PCR; TCRdb's copy keeps in-frame clones and lacks some. The profile shows about 110,000 clones, roughly nine tenths of them singletons. On this clone: Its antigen remains unknown.

This sequence was found in an adult in good health. The genes are TRBV10-3 and TRBJ1-2, with D perhaps TRBD1 (5 bases). The material was peripheral blood, obtained on day 0 of AZD1222 vaccination. CDR3 bases: TGTGCCATCAGTGAGTCGACCAGGGATCATGGCTACACCTTC. This sequence encodes CAISESTRDHGYTF.